This entry concerns a single T cell receptor (beta chain). Being one base from a much bigger clone, this may be a read error. This record belongs to a study of T-cell reconstitution after alpha-beta-depleted transplantation in children. Preparation of the TCRbeta library involved a method that used unique molecular identifiers. Using its own MiXCR run on the PCR reads, TCRdb lists one record per CDR3 protein. This sample has 230,000 or so distinct CDR3 sequences, with around 13% found just once. The CDR3 totals 13 residues. Source: PBMCs from the stem cell graft donor, taken from the stem cell graft. The chain combines TRBV12-3 or TRBV12-4 with TRBJ2-1; D is perhaps TRBD2 (7 bases). Near its end, the DNA agrees better with TRBJ2-7, so the J call may be wrong. This sequence originates from a human donor who donated a stem cell graft to a child with acute lymphoblastic leukemia. CDR3 amino acids: CASSSREGGEQYF. The CDR3 DNA follows: TGTGCCAGCAGTTCGAGGGAGGGGGGGGAGCAGTACTTC.